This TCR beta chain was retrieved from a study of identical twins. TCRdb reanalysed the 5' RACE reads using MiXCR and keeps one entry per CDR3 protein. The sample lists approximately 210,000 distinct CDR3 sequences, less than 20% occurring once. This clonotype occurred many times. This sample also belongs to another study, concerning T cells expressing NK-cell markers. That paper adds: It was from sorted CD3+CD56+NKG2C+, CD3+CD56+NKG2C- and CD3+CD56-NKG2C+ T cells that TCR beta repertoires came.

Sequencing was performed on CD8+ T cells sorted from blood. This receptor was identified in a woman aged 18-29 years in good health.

The CDR3 loop is CASSLVGGPADNSPLHF. The DNA for the CDR3 is TGTGCCAGCAGCTTAGTAGGGGGGCCGGCCGATAATTCACCCCTCCACTTT. The gene calls are TRBV7-8 and TRBJ1-6, with TRBD1 as a possible D gene (6 bases). Trimming pared 1 base from V and 5 bases from J, leaving 15 bases between. Germline loops: CDR1 SGHVS, CDR2 FQNEAQ. The length of the CDR3 is 17 residues. Full variable domain (missing parts from reference TRBV7-8 and TRBJ1-6): GAGVSQSPRYKVAKRGQDVALRCDPISGHVSLFWYQQALGQGPEFLTYFQNEAQLDKSGLPSDRFFAERPEGSVSTLKIQRTQQEDSAVYLCASSLVGGPADNSPLHFGNGTRLTVT.